These 17 T cell receptor beta chains were sequenced from one sample in a study of blood T cell repertoires in COVID-19. Clones were sequenced by immunoSEQ multiplex PCR, and TCRdb holds only the in-frame ones, with some missing. Of roughly 180,000 clones listed, around 76% are singletons. Specimen: peripheral blood. The receptor source for this set is a woman aged 50 to 65 with active or convalescent COVID-19.

This chain uses TRBV28 with TRBJ1-1; tentative D call: TRBD1 (5 bases). The germline V gene encodes CDR1 MDHEN and CDR2 SYDVKM. The germline V and J ends were trimmed by 7 bases and 0 bases, with 18 bases remaining between them. The CDR3 sequence is 16 residues long. The CDR3 DNA reads TGTGCCAGCATCAAATCCGGGGGGAGAGTGAACACTGAAGCTTTCTTT. Translating gives CASIKSGGRVNTEAFF.

The chain employs TRBV6-1 and TRBJ2-5, with 10 bases lining up with TRBD2. V shed 4 bases, J shed 1 base, and the junction held 9 bases outside the gene matches. This CDR3 region has 17 residues. The germline CDR1 and CDR2 sequences are MNHNS and SASEGT. CDR3 sequence (DNA): TGTGCCAGCAGTGCTAGGGGACTAGCGCTAATCCAAGAGACCCAGTACTTC. It codes for CASSARGLALIQETQYF.

The V and J genes are TRBV3-1 (or the pseudogene TRBV3-2) and TRBJ1-2; a weak D match, TRBD1 (5 bases). CDR1 and CDR2 from the germline V gene are LGHDT and YNNKEL (reference sequence). The germline V and J ends were trimmed by 4 bases and 2 bases, with 11 bases remaining between them. The CDR3 totals 14 residues. CDR3 protein: CASSPGHQNYGYTF. For the CDR3, the DNA is TGTGCCAGCAGCCCAGGACATCAGAACTATGGCTACACCTTC.

The chain joins TRBV28 to TRBJ1-2; no clear D. This CDR3 is 17 amino acids long. V gave up 7 bases and J gave up 3 bases, with 24 bases separating them. CDR1 is MDHEN and CDR2 is SYDVKM in the germline V gene. CDR3 nucleotides: TGTGCCAGCACTAGAGGACTCGGCGCCCCGGCAGACTATGGCTACACCTTC. Its translation is CASTRGLGAPADYGYTF.

The chain is built from TRBV9 and TRBJ1-1; D is ambiguous. Trimming took 0 bases from V and 1 from J, leaving 4 bases between them. CDR1 and CDR2 from the germline V gene are SGDLS and YYNGEE. This CDR3 has 13 amino acids. CDR3 region: CASSVARNTEAFF. Here the CDR3 DNA reads TGTGCCAGCAGCGTAGCTAGGAACACTGAAGCTTTCTTT.

The chain uses TRBV7-9 and TRBJ1-3; TRBD1 is a possible D gene (5 bases). The V and J ends lost 5 bases and 5 bases respectively, with 16 bases between them. Germline V gene lookup returns CDR1 SEHNR and CDR2 FQNEAQ (reference sequence). The CDR3 has 15 amino acids. The CDR3 sequence: CASSTTPGARNTIYF. In DNA form, the CDR3 reads TGTGCCAGCAGCACCACGCCTGGGGCGAGAAACACCATATATTTT.

The V call is TRBV29-1, the J call TRBJ2-1; TRBD2 matches 8 bases. V lost 4 bases and J lost 8; bases outside the gene matches: 7. This CDR3 spans 13 amino acids. CDR1 is SQVTM and CDR2 is ANQGSEA in the germline V gene. The CDR3, as DNA: TGCAGCGTTGTCGGGGGGGCTTTCGATGAGCAGTTCTTC. Its translation is CSVVGGAFDEQFF.

The chain employs TRBV7-2 and TRBJ2-7, with 7 bases identical to TRBD1. CDR1 is SGHTA and CDR2 is FQGNSA in the germline V gene. V trimming: 5 bases; J trimming: 2 bases; junction bases outside the gene matches: 9. The CDR3 spans 15 residues. The CDR3 nucleotides read TGTGCCAGCAGCCCCGGGACAGCTATAGCCTACGAGCAGTACTTC. This sequence encodes CASSPGTAIAYEQYF.

V is TRBV7-2 and J is TRBJ2-3, with TRBD2 identical over 8 bases. The germline V gene has CDR1 SGHTA and CDR2 FQGNSA. Trimming at V came to 5 bases and at J to 4 bases, leaving 11 bases not matched to a gene. The CDR3 extends over 16 amino acids. CDR3: CASSPAGGAPPDTQYF. The CDR3 coding sequence is TGTGCCAGCAGCCCGGCGGGGGGAGCCCCTCCAGATACGCAGTATTTT.

The chain has TRBV3-1 (or the pseudogene TRBV3-2) and TRBJ2-3, with 8 bases fitting TRBD2. CDR1 and CDR2 (germline): LGHDT, YNNKEL (reference sequence). The V and J ends lost 1 base and 7 bases, in that order; junction bases with no gene match: 4. There are 14 residues in the CDR3. For the CDR3, the DNA is TGTGCCAGCAGCCAAGTAGCGGGGCCGAATACGCAGTATTTT. Protein product: CASSQVAGPNTQYF.

The CDR3 loop reads CASSHEYGYTF. DNA of the CDR3: TGTGCCAGCAGCCACGAGTATGGCTACACCTTC. The genes are TRBV3-1 (or the pseudogene TRBV3-2) and TRBJ1-2; D uncertain. Trimming removed 3 bases at V and 5 bases at J, with 4 bases between. The CDR3 has 11 residues. CDR1 is LGHDT, CDR2 YNNKEL, per germline (reference sequence).

As DNA, the CDR3 is TGTGCCAGCAGCGACAGGGGAAATCAGCCCCAGCATTTT. Encoded protein: CASSDRGNQPQHF. The V gene is TRBV7-2, the J gene TRBJ1-5, with 8 bases fitting TRBD1. The CDR3 consists of 13 residues. With V trimmed by 5 bases and J by 4 bases, 1 base remained unmatched. Germline V gene data show CDR1 as SGHTA and CDR2 as FQGNSA.

The gene calls are TRBV28 and TRBJ1-2; perhaps TRBD1 as D (5 bases). The length of the CDR3 is 15 residues. Germline CDR1 and CDR2: MDHEN and SYDVKM. V lost 8 bases, J lost 3 bases, and 19 bases lay in between. The CDR3 protein is CASEPLAGGDYGYTF. The CDR3 bases are TGTGCCAGCGAACCCTTGGCCGGGGGTGACTATGGCTACACCTTC.

This chain connects TRBV30 to TRBJ1-5; D is undetermined. The V gene lost 0 bases and the J gene lost 7 bases, with 13 bases spanning the gap. Per the germline V gene, CDR1 is GTSNPN and CDR2 is SVGIG (reference sequence). The CDR3 consists of 14 residues. CDR3 coding DNA: TGTGCCTGGAGTGTTCCCCGACAAGAACAGCCCCAGCATTTT. Protein sequence: CAWSVPRQEQPQHF.

This chain connects TRBV5-4 to TRBJ2-3; D gene uncertain. V lost 0 bases and J lost 2, with 10 bases in between. From germline, CDR1 is SGHNT and CDR2 YYREEE (reference sequence). The CDR3 consists of 15 residues. The CDR3 reads CASSLGGPFTDTQYF. The DNA for the CDR3 is TGTGCCAGCAGCTTGGGAGGTCCCTTCACAGATACGCAGTATTTT.

The chain couples TRBV3-1 (or the pseudogene TRBV3-2) to TRBJ2-3, with 8 nucleotides matching TRBD2. Trimming took 4 bases from V and 0 from J; bases not matched to a gene: 6. Germline CDR1 LGHDT, CDR2 YNNKEL (reference sequence). This CDR3 is built from 16 residues. The CDR3 loop reads CASSPGLAGSTDTQYF. The CDR3 nucleotides are TGTGCCAGCAGCCCAGGGTTAGCGGGAAGCACAGATACGCAGTATTTT.

The chain is built from TRBV19 and TRBJ1-5, with 8 bases fitting TRBD1. There are 15 residues in the CDR3. The ends lost 5 bases at V and 2 bases at J; junction bases unmatched: 5. CDR1 is LNHDA, CDR2 SQIVND, per germline (reference sequence). The CDR3 nucleotides read TGTGCCAGTAGTGTTCTGGACAGGGGCAATCAGCCCCAGCATTTT. Residues: CASSVLDRGNQPQHF.